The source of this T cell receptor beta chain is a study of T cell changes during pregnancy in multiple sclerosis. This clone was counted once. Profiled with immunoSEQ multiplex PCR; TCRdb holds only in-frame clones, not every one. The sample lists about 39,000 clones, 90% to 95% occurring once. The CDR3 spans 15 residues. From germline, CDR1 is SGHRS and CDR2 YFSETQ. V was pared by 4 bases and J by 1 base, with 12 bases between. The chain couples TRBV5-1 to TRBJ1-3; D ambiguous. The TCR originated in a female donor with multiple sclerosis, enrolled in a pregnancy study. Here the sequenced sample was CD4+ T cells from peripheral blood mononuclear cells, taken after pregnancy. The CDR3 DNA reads TGCGCCAGCAGCATCGGAGGGTATTCTGGAAACACCATATATTTT. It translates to CASSIGGYSGNTIYF.